These 30 T cell receptor beta chains came from one sample sequenced in a study of blood T cell repertoires in COVID-19. The protocol was immunoSEQ multiplex PCR, while the TCRdb copy is restricted to in-frame clones and leaves out a portion. This table holds roughly 380,000 clones, around 90% found once. Source material: peripheral blood. Source of these receptors: a woman aged 55-69 years with COVID-19, enrolled during active disease.

The chain carries TRBV11-2 and TRBJ2-6, with D perhaps TRBD1 (6 bases). The CDR3 has 15 amino acids. Trimming shortened V by 7 bases and J by 4 bases, and 14 bases separated the two germline ends. CDR1 SGHAT and CDR2 FQNNGV come from the germline V gene. Written as DNA, the CDR3 is TGTGCCAGCAATCCACAGGGATCAGGGGCCAACGTCCTGACTTTC. Protein: CASNPQGSGANVLTF.

The rearrangement uses TRBV5-4 and TRBJ2-6; unclear D gene. V dropped 1 base and J dropped 0 bases, with 8 bases sitting between them. Germline-derived CDR1 and CDR2 are SGHNT and YYREEE (reference sequence). The CDR3 consists of 16 residues. The CDR3 nucleotides read TGTGCCAGCAGCTTGACAGCCGGCTCTGGGGCCAACGTCCTGACTTTC. This codes for CASSLTAGSGANVLTF.

This clone appeared a single time. The V call is TRBV12-3 or TRBV12-4, the J call TRBJ1-1; D possibly corresponds to TRBD1 (6 bases). V lost 7 bases and J lost 1, with 10 bases in between. The CDR3 covers 13 residues. Here the CDR3 reads CASMQTGNTEAFF. The CDR3 DNA follows: TGTGCCAGCATGCAGACAGGGAACACTGAAGCTTTCTTT.

The chain carries TRBV5-1 and TRBJ2-2; TRBD2 agrees at 8 bases. Trimming at V came to 1 base and at J to 2 bases, leaving 4 bases not matched to a gene. The CDR3 covers 16 residues. Germline loops: CDR1 SGHRS, CDR2 YFSETQ. The DNA for the CDR3 is TGCGCCAGCAGCTTGTTTGCGGGGGGCAACACCGGGGAGCTGTTTTTT. This translates into CASSLFAGGNTGELFF. Variable domain in full (rest from reference TRBV5-1 and TRBJ2-2): KAGVTQTPRYLIKTRGQQVTLSCSPISGHRSVSWYQQTPGQGLQFLFEYFSETQRNKGNFPGRFSGRQFSNSRSEMNVSTLELGDSALYLCASSLFAGGNTGELFFGEGSRLTVL.

The genes are TRBV9 and TRBJ2-5; 9 nucleotides agree with TRBD2. Germline CDR1 SGDLS, CDR2 YYNGEE. The junction had 8 bases not matched to a gene; V was cut back by 0 bases and J by 5 bases. This CDR3 is built from 16 residues. The CDR3 loop reads CASSVGLSGGLETQYF. DNA of the CDR3: TGTGCCAGCAGCGTAGGGCTTAGCGGGGGTTTGGAGACCCAGTACTTC.

This clone was counted once. The J gene is TRBJ1-2, the V gene TRBV3-1 (or the pseudogene TRBV3-2), with D hard to call. V lost 4 bases, J lost 8 bases, and 11 bases lay in between. The CDR3 extends over 12 amino acids. Germline CDR1 and CDR2: LGHDT and YNNKEL (reference sequence). CDR3 sequence reads: CASSRTEGGYTF. CDR3 nucleotide sequence: TGTGCCAGCAGCCGAACTGAGGGAGGCTACACCTTC.

J is TRBJ2-3 and V is TRBV7-3; 9 bases align to TRBD1. With V trimmed by 6 bases and J by 5 bases, 3 bases remained unmatched. CDR1 and CDR2 from the germline V gene are SGHTA and FQGTGA. CDR3 length: 13 residues. The CDR3 coding sequence is TGTGCCAGCAGTCAGGACAGGGGAGATACGCAGTATTTT. As protein: CASSQDRGDTQYF.

The rearrangement links TRBV5-1 to TRBJ2-1, with 14 bases that match TRBD2. V lost 3 bases, J lost 7 bases, and 6 bases stayed unmatched. CDR1 is SGHRS, CDR2 YFSETQ, per germline. The CDR3 loop spans 16 amino acids. The CDR3 spells CASSSGTSGGWNEQFF. The CDR3 DNA follows: TGCGCCAGCAGCTCGGGGACTAGCGGGGGCTGGAATGAGCAGTTCTTC. Complete variable domain (other parts from reference TRBV5-1 and TRBJ2-1): KAGVTQTPRYLIKTRGQQVTLSCSPISGHRSVSWYQQTPGQGLQFLFEYFSETQRNKGNFPGRFSGRQFSNSRSEMNVSTLELGDSALYLCASSSGTSGGWNEQFFGPGTRLTVL.

V and J are TRBV3-1 (or the pseudogene TRBV3-2) and TRBJ1-5; TRBD1 is a possible D gene (6 bases). The V gene lost 1 base and the J gene lost 4 bases, with 11 bases spanning the gap. Per germline, CDR1 LGHDT and CDR2 YNNKEL (reference sequence). This CDR3 contains 15 residues. The CDR3 nucleotides read TGTGCCAGCAGCCAAGGTTGGCAGGGGAATCAGCCCCAGCATTTT. Residues: CASSQGWQGNQPQHF.

V and J are TRBV4-1 and TRBJ1-4; D is perhaps TRBD1 (5 bases). This CDR3 has 14 amino acids. Germline CDR1 and CDR2: MGHRA and YSYEKL. Trimming stripped 4 bases from V and 5 bases from J, with 11 bases between. The CDR3 sequence: CASSLTGPNEKLFF. The CDR3 nucleotides are TGCGCCAGCAGCCTCACAGGACCGAATGAAAAACTGTTTTTT.

The chain joins TRBV10-3 to TRBJ1-1; D is uncertain. Trimming removed 1 base from V and 0 bases from J, with 12 bases in between. The CDR3 has 16 residues. Per germline, CDR1 ENHRY and CDR2 SYGVKD. CDR3 region: CAISELRQNLNTEAFF. The CDR3 DNA is TGTGCCATCAGTGAGTTGAGACAAAATCTGAACACTGAAGCTTTCTTT.

The chain carries TRBV18 and TRBJ1-5; 7 nucleotides agree with TRBD1. The germline V gene encodes CDR1 KGHSH and CDR2 LQKENI. Trimming at V came to 2 bases and at J to 4 bases, leaving 8 bases not matched to a gene. There are 16 residues in the CDR3. Here the CDR3 reads CASSPDRVEPNQPQHF. The CDR3, as DNA: TGTGCCAGCTCACCAGACAGGGTGGAACCAAATCAGCCCCAGCATTTT.

The CDR3 is CASSSEGQDGNTIYF. In DNA, the CDR3 is TGTGCCAGCAGCTCCGAGGGACAAGATGGAAACACCATATATTTT. The chain links TRBV7-9 to TRBJ1-3; tentatively, D is TRBD1 (6 bases). Germline lookup yields CDR1 SEHNR and CDR2 FQNEAQ (reference sequence). This CDR3 is built from 15 residues. V lost 4 bases and J 3 bases, leaving 13 bases between the germline ends.

This clone was seen more than once but under ten times. The J gene is TRBJ1-2, the V gene TRBV28; 9 bases are shared with TRBD1. Germline-derived CDR1 and CDR2 are MDHEN and SYDVKM. The CDR3 extends over 12 amino acids. V shed 4 bases, J shed 9 bases, and the junction held 3 bases outside the gene matches. Here the CDR3 DNA reads TGTGCCAGCAGTTGGACAGGGGAGCGCTACACCTTC. Protein: CASSWTGERYTF.

This chain joins TRBV4-1 and TRBJ2-1, with D possibly TRBD1 on 6 matching bases. The CDR3 runs 18 residues. CDR1 and CDR2 from the germline V gene are MGHRA and YSYEKL. V lost 0 bases and J 7 bases, leaving 22 bases between the germline ends. The CDR3: CASSQEETGTWAGNEQFF. In DNA, the CDR3 is TGCGCCAGCAGCCAAGAAGAGACCGGGACATGGGCAGGAAATGAGCAGTTCTTC.

This clone was detected once. The chain has TRBV12-3 or TRBV12-4 and TRBJ1-1, with D unresolved. Trimming took 6 bases from V and 9 from J, leaving 14 bases between them. This CDR3 is 12 amino acids long. The CDR3 here is CASSLAGPQAFF. CDR3 DNA: TGTGCCAGCAGCCTCGCTGGGCCCCAAGCTTTCTTT.

The V call is TRBV3-1 (or the pseudogene TRBV3-2), the J call TRBJ1-6; D remains ambiguous. Trimming left V 1 base short and J 5 bases short, with 15 bases between. This CDR3 is 17 amino acids long. Germline CDR1 LGHDT, CDR2 YNNKEL (reference sequence). CDR3 nucleotide sequence: TGTGCCAGCAGCCAAGTAATCGGCGGAGGAAATAATTCACCCCTCCACTTT. Translated, it gives CASSQVIGGGNNSPLHF.

The chain employs TRBV19 and TRBJ1-2; perhaps TRBD1 as D (5 bases). The ends were cut back, 7 bases at V and 7 bases at J, with 25 bases in the middle. Germline lookup yields CDR1 LNHDA and CDR2 SQIVND (reference sequence). The length of the CDR3 is 16 residues. The CDR3 is CASTNKEKGLLGGYTF. CDR3 sequence (DNA): TGTGCCAGTACCAATAAGGAAAAGGGACTTCTGGGTGGCTACACCTTC.

The chain joins TRBV15 to TRBJ1-1, with D unclear. The germline V gene has CDR1 LNHNV and CDR2 YYDKDF (reference sequence). The CDR3 consists of 14 residues. V was shortened by 0 bases and J by 1 base, with 6 bases between the two germline ends. The CDR3: CATSRDYTNTEAFF. CDR3 bases: TGTGCCACCAGCAGAGATTACACGAACACTGAAGCTTTCTTT.

The chain joins TRBV19 to TRBJ1-1, with D tentatively TRBD1 (6 bases). The CDR3 spans 13 residues. Per germline, CDR1 LNHDA and CDR2 SQIVND (reference sequence). V was shortened by 5 bases and J by 7 bases, with 14 bases between the two germline ends. The CDR3 region has the DNA TGTGCCAGTAGTCCCGGACAGCGGGATGAAGCTTTCTTT. Encoded protein: CASSPGQRDEAFF.

The genes are TRBV4-2 and TRBJ2-2; tentatively, D is TRBD2 (7 bases). The CDR3 covers 16 residues. Germline CDR1 LGHNA, CDR2 YNFKEQ. V dropped 1 base and J dropped 2 bases, with 11 bases sitting between them. The chain's CDR3 is CASSQGRGANTGELFF. Here the CDR3 DNA reads TGTGCCAGCAGCCAAGGCCGGGGGGCTAACACCGGGGAGCTGTTTTTT.

The chain links TRBV5-1 to TRBJ1-2; a weak D match, TRBD1 (6 bases). CDR3 size: 13 residues. Germline lookup yields CDR1 SGHRS and CDR2 YFSETQ. V was cut by 5 bases and J by 4 bases, with 12 bases left in between. The CDR3 sequence is CASSRGQTYGYTF. CDR3 nucleotide sequence: TGCGCCAGCAGTCGTGGACAGACCTATGGCTACACCTTC.

The chain combines TRBV5-1 with TRBJ1-1; the match to TRBD1 covers 8 bases. Germline V CDR1 and CDR2: SGHRS, YFSETQ. Germline trimming cut 3 bases from V and 1 base from J; bases unmatched to any gene: 11. CDR3 length equals 17 residues. CDR3 sequence (DNA): TGCGCCAGCAGCTACCGAGGAACCGGGACAGGGAACACTGAAGCTTTCTTT. Amino acids: CASSYRGTGTGNTEAFF.

This chain joins TRBV20-1 and TRBJ1-5; D not certain. The CDR3 loop spans 11 amino acids. V shed 7 bases and J shed 3 bases, with 7 bases lying between them. Germline V gene sequence: CDR1 DFQATT, CDR2 SNEGSKA (reference sequence). The CDR3 reads CSVLPNQPQHF. The CDR3 DNA follows: TGCAGTGTCCTACCCAATCAGCCCCAGCATTTT.

J is TRBJ1-1 and V is TRBV19; D remains ambiguous. The CDR3 spans 14 residues. The germline V gene encodes CDR1 LNHDA and CDR2 SQIVND (reference sequence). Deletions cut 7 bases from V and 0 bases from J, with 12 bases between. Written as DNA, the CDR3 is TGTGCCAGTATGGAAAGAGGCATGAACACTGAAGCTTTCTTT. Translated, it gives CASMERGMNTEAFF.

V is TRBV7-3 and J is TRBJ1-1; D not resolved. In germline, CDR1 is SGHTA, CDR2 FQGTGA. The CDR3 is made up of 13 amino acids. The ends were cut back, 3 bases at V and 1 base at J, with 6 bases in the middle. CDR3 DNA: TGTGCCAGCAGCTTTCAGGAGAACACTGAAGCTTTCTTT. It yields the protein CASSFQENTEAFF.

The chain combines TRBV28 with TRBJ2-7; 7 positions match TRBD2. The CDR3 totals 15 residues. V was pared by 8 bases and J by 0 bases, with 10 bases of the junction left unmatched. Germline loops: CDR1 MDHEN, CDR2 SYDVKM. The DNA of the CDR3 is TGTGCCAGCGGGGGGGAGGACCTGGGCTCCTACGAGCAGTACTTC. Translated, it gives CASGGEDLGSYEQYF.

The chain recombines TRBV15 with TRBJ2-3; the D is unclear. Per the germline V gene, CDR1 is LNHNV and CDR2 is YYDKDF (reference sequence). The CDR3 has 13 amino acids. V was cut by 0 bases and J by 6 bases, with 7 bases left in between. CDR3: CATSRDSVDTQYF. The CDR3 DNA is TGTGCCACCAGCAGAGATAGTGTGGATACGCAGTATTTT.

The chain couples TRBV9 to TRBJ1-4; D remains ambiguous. V was pared by 3 bases and J by 4 bases, with 19 bases between. CDR1 SGDLS and CDR2 YYNGEE come from the germline V gene. This CDR3 has 17 amino acids. The CDR3 protein is CASSGWRPAAVNEKLFF. In nucleotides, the CDR3 is TGTGCCAGCAGCGGATGGCGGCCGGCAGCAGTTAATGAAAAACTGTTTTTT.

The V and J genes are TRBV27 and TRBJ1-3; maybe TRBD1 (5 bases). CDR3 length: 16 residues. Germline CDR1 is MNHEY and CDR2 is SMNVEV (reference sequence). V was shortened by 5 bases and J by 0 bases, with 14 bases between the two germline ends. CDR3 DNA sequence: TGTGCCAGCAGTCCTCTTCCCAGGGTCTCTGGAAACACCATATATTTT. Its translation: CASSPLPRVSGNTIYF.